Sequencing of this TCR beta chain was carried out in a study of blood T cell repertoires in COVID-19. Study-level information: There were acute and convalescent COVID-19 samples, and they came from the United States, Italy and Spain. In each case, the material was cDNA or gDNA derived from T cells, B-cell-depleted T cells, or PBMCs.

The CDR3 contains 14 residues. V lost 0 bases to trimming and J lost 4 bases, with 8 bases between them. The germline V gene encodes CDR1 SGHRS and CDR2 YFSETQ. How the authors handled the data: How many nucleated cells were present was estimated from reference gene primer amplification. Method: immunoSEQ multiplex PCR; TCRdb's copy keeps in-frame clones and lacks some. D and trimming come from the DNA, and the V and J calls and clone size come from that table. The sample has approximately 240,000 clones; about 80% are singletons. The chain joins TRBV5-1 to TRBJ1-3; D might be TRBD1 (5 bases). This sequence was found in an elderly woman with active or convalescent COVID-19. The sample consisted of peripheral blood. The CDR3 loop reads CASSLEGKGNTIYF. The CDR3 coding sequence is TGCGCCAGCAGCTTGGAGGGGAAGGGAAACACCATATATTTT.